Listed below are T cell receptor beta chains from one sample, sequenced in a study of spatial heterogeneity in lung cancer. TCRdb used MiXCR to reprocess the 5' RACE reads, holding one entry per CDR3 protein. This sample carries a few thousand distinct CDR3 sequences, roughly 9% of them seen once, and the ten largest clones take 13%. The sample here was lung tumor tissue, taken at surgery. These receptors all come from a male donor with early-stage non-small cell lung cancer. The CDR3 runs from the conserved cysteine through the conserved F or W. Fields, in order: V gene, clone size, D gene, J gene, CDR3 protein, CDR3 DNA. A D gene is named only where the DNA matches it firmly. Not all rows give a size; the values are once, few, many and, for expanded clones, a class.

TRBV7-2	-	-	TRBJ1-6	CASSLVHLNSPLHF	TGTGCCAGCAGCTTAGTCCACCTAAATTCACCCCTCCACTTT
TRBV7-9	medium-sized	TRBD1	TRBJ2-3	CASSRQGASSTDTQYF	TGTGCCAGCAGCCGACAGGGGGCTTCTAGCACAGATACGCAGTATTTT
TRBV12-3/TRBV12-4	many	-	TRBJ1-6	CASSLGANSPLHF	TGTGCCAGCAGTCTCGGGGCCAATTCACCCCTCCACTTT
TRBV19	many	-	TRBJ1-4	CASSIGTGRFNEKLFF	TGTGCCAGTAGTATCGGGACTGGGCGGTTTAATGAAAAACTGTTTTTT
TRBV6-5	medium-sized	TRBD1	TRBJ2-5	CASSLGQGYEETQYF	TGTGCCAGCAGTTTGGGACAGGGGTATGAAGAGACCCAGTACTTC
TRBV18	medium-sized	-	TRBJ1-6	CASSPGENSPLHF	TGTGCCAGCTCCCCCGGGGAGAATTCACCCCTCCACTTT
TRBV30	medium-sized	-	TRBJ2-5	CAWSVAFSGETQYF	TGTGCCTGGAGTGTCGCATTTAGTGGGGAGACCCAGTACTTC
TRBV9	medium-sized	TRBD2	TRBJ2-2	CASSRLAGGHTGELFF	TGTGCCAGCAGCCGACTAGCGGGAGGGCACACCGGGGAGCTGTTTTTT
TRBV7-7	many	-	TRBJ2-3	CASSLSPGTDTQYF	TGTGCTAGCAGCTTATCCCCAGGCACAGATACGCAGTATTTT
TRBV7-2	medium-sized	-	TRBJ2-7	CASSPHREYEQYF	TGTGCCAGCAGCCCTCACAGGGAATACGAGCAGTACTTC
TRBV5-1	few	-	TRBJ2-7	CASSLAWGYEQYF	TGCGCCAGCAGCTTGGCCTGGGGGTACGAGCAGTACTTC
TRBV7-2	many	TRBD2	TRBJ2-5	CASSPVAGGLQETQYF	TGTGCCAGCAGCCCGGTAGCGGGGGGGCTACAAGAGACCCAGTACTTC
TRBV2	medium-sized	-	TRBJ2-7	CASGVRQESYEQYF	TGTGCCAGCGGCGTGCGACAGGAGTCCTACGAGCAGTACTTC
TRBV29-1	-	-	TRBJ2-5	CSVELAERQETQYF	TGCAGCGTTGAACTAGCAGAGCGCCAAGAGACCCAGTACTTC
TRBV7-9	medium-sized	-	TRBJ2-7	CASSSDTTEQYF	TGTGCCAGCAGCTCGGACACAACCGAGCAGTACTTC
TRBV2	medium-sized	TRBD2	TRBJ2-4	CASSEELAGDLAKNIQYF	TGTGCCAGCAGTGAGGAACTAGCGGGGGACCTAGCCAAAAACATTCAGTACTTC
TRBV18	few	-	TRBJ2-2	CASSPLTRGSGELFF	TGTGCCAGCTCACCACTTACCCGAGGGTCCGGGGAGCTGTTTTTT
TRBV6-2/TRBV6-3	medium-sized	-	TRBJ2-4	CASSYSRGAKNIQYF	TGTGCCAGCAGTTACTCGAGGGGAGCCAAAAACATTCAGTACTTC
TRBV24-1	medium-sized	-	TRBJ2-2	CATSDLLSTGELFF	TGTGCCACCAGTGATTTGCTTAGCACCGGGGAGCTGTTTTTT
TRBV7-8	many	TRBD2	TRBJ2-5	CASSLSSGSSGETQYF	TGTGCCAGCAGCCTTTCTAGCGGGAGCAGCGGAGAGACCCAGTACTTC
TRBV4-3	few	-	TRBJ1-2	CASSQGTGTSIGYTF	TGCGCCAGCAGCCAAGGCACAGGGACCTCTATTGGCTACACCTTC
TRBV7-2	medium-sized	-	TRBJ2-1	CASSLDGYNEQFF	TGTGCCAGCAGCTTAGACGGCTACAATGAGCAGTTCTTC
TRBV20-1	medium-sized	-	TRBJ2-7	CSARDTYEQYF	TGCAGTGCTAGAGACACCTACGAGCAGTACTTC
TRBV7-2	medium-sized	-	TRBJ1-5	CASSLPKGPNNQPQHF	TGTGCCAGCAGCCTCCCGAAAGGGCCGAACAATCAGCCCCAGCATTTT
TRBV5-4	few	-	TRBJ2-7	CASSLVGEGYEQYF	TGTGCCAGCAGCTTGGTTGGGGAAGGCTACGAGCAGTACTTC
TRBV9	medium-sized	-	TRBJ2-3	CASSPSGDTQYF	TGTGCCAGCAGCCCTTCCGGCGATACGCAGTATTTT
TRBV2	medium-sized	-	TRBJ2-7	CASNRQSREQYF	TGTGCCAGCAATAGACAGAGCCGCGAGCAGTACTTC
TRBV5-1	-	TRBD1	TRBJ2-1	CASSLRDRRSEQFF	TGCGCCAGCAGCCTCCGGGACAGGCGATCTGAGCAGTTCTTC
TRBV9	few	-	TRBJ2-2	CASGKNTGELFF	TGTGCCAGCGGCAAGAACACCGGGGAGCTGTTTTTT
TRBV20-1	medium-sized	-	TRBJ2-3	CSASEGDTQYF	TGCAGTGCTAGCGAAGGGGATACGCAGTATTTT
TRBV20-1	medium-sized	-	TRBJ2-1	CSVGTLYNEQFF	TGCAGTGTGGGCACCTTATACAATGAGCAGTTCTTC
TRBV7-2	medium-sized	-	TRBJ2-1	CASRLTGTSYNEQFF	TGTGCCAGCAGACTTACAGGGACCTCCTACAATGAGCAGTTCTTC
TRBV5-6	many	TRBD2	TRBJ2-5	CASSLLAGGRETQYF	TGTGCCAGCAGCTTGTTAGCGGGGGGGCGAGAGACCCAGTACTTC
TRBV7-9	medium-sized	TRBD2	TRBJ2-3	CASSLAGLATQYF	TGTGCCAGCAGCTTAGCGGGACTAGCAACGCAGTATTTT
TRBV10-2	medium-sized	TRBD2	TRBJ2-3	CASSGLAGDGRQYF	TGCGCCAGCAGTGGACTAGCGGGAGATGGGAGGCAGTATTTT
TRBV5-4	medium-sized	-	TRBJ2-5	CASSPRGGGAETQYF	TGTGCCAGCAGCCCGAGGGGGGGCGGGGCTGAGACCCAGTACTTC
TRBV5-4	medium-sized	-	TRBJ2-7	CASSRDRHYEQYF	TGTGCCAGCAGCCGGGACCGTCACTACGAGCAGTACTTC
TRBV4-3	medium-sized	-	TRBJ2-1	CASSQEWRGAYNEQFF	TGCGCCAGCAGCCAAGAATGGCGGGGAGCCTACAATGAGCAGTTCTTC
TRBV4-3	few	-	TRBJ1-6	CASSQDPMYNSPLHF	TGCGCCAGCAGCCAAGACCCTATGTATAATTCACCCCTCCACTTT
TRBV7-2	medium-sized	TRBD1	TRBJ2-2	CASSRQGTSTGELFF	TGTGCCAGCAGTCGACAGGGGACGTCCACCGGGGAGCTGTTTTTT
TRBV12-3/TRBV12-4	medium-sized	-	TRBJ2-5	CASSSLPGQRQETQYF	TGTGCCAGCAGTTCTTTACCGGGACAACGACAAGAGACCCAGTACTTC
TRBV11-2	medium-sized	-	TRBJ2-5	CASSLGWGAQETQYF	TGTGCCAGCAGCTTAGGCTGGGGGGCCCAAGAGACCCAGTACTTC
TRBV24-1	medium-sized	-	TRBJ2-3	CATSGLNTDTQYF	TGTGCCACCAGTGGATTGAACACAGATACGCAGTATTTT
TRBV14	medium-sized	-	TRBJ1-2	CASSPRFGDGYTF	TGTGCCAGCAGCCCGAGGTTCGGGGATGGCTACACCTTC
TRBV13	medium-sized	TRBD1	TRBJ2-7	CASSLGQSYEQYF	TGTGCCAGCAGCCTGGGACAGTCGTACGAGCAGTACTTC